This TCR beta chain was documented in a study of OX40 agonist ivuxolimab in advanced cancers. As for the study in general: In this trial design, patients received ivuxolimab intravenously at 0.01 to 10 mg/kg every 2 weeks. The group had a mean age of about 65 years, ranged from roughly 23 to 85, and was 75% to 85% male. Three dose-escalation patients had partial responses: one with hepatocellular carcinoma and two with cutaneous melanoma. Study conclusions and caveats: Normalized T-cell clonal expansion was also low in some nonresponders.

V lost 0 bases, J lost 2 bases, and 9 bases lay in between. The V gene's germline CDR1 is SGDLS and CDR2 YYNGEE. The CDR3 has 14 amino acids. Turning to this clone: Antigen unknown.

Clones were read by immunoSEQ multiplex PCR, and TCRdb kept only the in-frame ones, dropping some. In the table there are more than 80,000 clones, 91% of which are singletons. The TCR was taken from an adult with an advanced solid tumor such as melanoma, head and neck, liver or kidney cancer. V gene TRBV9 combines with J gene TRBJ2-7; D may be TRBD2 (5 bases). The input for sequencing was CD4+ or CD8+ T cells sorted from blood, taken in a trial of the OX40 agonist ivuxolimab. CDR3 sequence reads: CASSVASGPYEQYF. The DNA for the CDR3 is TGTGCCAGCAGCGTAGCGAGCGGACCCTACGAGCAGTACTTC.